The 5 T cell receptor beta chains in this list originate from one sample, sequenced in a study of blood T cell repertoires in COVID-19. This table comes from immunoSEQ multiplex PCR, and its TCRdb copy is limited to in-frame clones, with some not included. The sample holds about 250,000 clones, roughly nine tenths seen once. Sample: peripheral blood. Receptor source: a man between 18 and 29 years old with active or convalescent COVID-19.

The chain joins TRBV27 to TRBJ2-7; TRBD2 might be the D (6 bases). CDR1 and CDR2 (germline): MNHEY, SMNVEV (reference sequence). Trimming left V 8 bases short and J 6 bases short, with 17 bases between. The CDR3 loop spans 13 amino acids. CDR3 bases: TGTGCCAGCGGGCTAGATTTGCGGGGCGAGCAGTACTTC. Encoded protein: CASGLDLRGEQYF.

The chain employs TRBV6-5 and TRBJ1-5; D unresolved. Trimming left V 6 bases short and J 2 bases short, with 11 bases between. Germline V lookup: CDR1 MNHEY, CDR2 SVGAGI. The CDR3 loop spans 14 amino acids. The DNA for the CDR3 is TGTGCCAGCAGGCGCTGGAGGGGCAATCAGCCCCAGCATTTT. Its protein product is CASRRWRGNQPQHF.

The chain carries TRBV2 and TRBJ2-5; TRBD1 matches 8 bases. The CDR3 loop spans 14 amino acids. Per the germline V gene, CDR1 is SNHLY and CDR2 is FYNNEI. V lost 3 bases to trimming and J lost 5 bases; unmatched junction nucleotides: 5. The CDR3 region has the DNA TGTGCCAGCAGTGACCCAGGGGGCGATGAGACCCAGTACTTC. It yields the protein CASSDPGGDETQYF. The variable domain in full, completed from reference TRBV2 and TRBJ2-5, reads EPEVTQTPSHQVTQMGQEVILRCVPISNHLYFYWYRQILGQKVEFLVSFYNNEISEKSEIFDDQFSVERPDGSNFTLKIRSTKLEDSAMYFCASSDPGGDETQYFGPGTRLLVL.

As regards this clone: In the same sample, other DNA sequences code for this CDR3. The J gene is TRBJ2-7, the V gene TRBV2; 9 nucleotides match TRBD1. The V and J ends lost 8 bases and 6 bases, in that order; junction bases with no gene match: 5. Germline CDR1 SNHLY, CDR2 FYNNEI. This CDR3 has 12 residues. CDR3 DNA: TGTGCCAGCCGGACAGGGGTCGTCGAGCAGTACTTC. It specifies CASRTGVVEQYF.

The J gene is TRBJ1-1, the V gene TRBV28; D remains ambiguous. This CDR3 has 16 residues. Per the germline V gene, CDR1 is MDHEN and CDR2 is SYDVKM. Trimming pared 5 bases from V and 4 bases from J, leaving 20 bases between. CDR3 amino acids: CASSPYPGGAVTEAFF. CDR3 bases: TGTGCCAGCAGTCCTTACCCTGGCGGAGCGGTCACTGAAGCTTTCTTT. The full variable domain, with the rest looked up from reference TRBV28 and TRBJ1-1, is DVKVTQSSRYLVKRTGEKVFLECVQDMDHENMFWYRQDPGLGLRLIYFSYDVKMKEKGDIPEGYSVSREKKERFSLILESASTNQTSMYLCASSPYPGGAVTEAFFGQGTRLTVV.